A selection of T cell receptor beta chains follows, all from one sample in a study of T cell repertoires in cytomegalovirus infection. TCRdb re-analysed the reads in MiXCR, keeping a single row per CDR3 protein. This sample has approximately 990,000 distinct CDR3 sequences, with more than 25% found just once. Their target antigens are unknown. The sequencing here drew on cultured CD8+ T cells from PBMCs, taken from culture after CMV antigen stimulation. The receptors originated from a human donor in good health (CMV status not recorded). Some clones in this sample may be carry-over from other donors' samples. CDR3s include the opening cysteine and the closing phenylalanine or tryptophan. The order of the fields is D gene, V gene, CDR3 length, J gene, clone size, CDR3 protein, CDR3 DNA. D genes are given only for firm matches. Rows give clone size only sometimes, using once, few, many, or a class for an expanded clone.

-,TRBV7-3,14,TRBJ1-2,many,CASSLGRDDYGYTF,TGTGCCAGCAGCTTAGGGAGGGACGACTATGGCTACACCTTC
-,TRBV28,15,TRBJ2-1,few,CASSWVQGPSDEQFF,TGTGCCAGCAGTTGGGTTCAGGGTCCGTCGGATGAGCAGTTCTTC
-,TRBV6-2/TRBV6-3,14,TRBJ1-1,-,CASSYLYRHTEAFF,TGTGCCAGCAGTTACCTTTACAGACACACTGAAGCTTTCTTT
-,TRBV7-9,15,TRBJ1-1,few,CASSSGTGRFTEAFF,TGTGCCAGCAGCTCCGGTACAGGGAGGTTCACTGAAGCTTTCTTT
-,TRBV7-3,17,TRBJ2-1,-,CASSYKSQGGSYNEQFF,TGTGCCAGCAGCTACAAATCACAGGGAGGCTCCTACAATGAGCAGTTCTTC
-,TRBV7-6,15,TRBJ2-7,few,CASRAIIGYEGFLHF,TGTGCCAGCAGAGCTATCATAGGCTACGAGGGATTCCTACACTTC
-,TRBV6-5,14,TRBJ2-3,-,CASSPSAGADTQYF,TGTGCCAGCAGCCCCAGTGCTGGGGCAGATACGCAGTATTTT
-,TRBV7-9,18,TRBJ2-3,-,CASSSPSSGPGNTDTQYF,TGTGCCAGCAGCTCACCCTCGTCCGGACCCGGGAACACAGATACGCAGTATTTT
TRBD1,TRBV7-9,17,TRBJ2-3,-,CASSQGDGSTNTDTQYF,TGTGCCAGCAGCCAGGGGGATGGTTCCACCAACACAGATACGCAGTATTTT
-,TRBV6-5,16,TRBJ1-5,-,CASSYSWQGLGQPQHF,TGTGCCAGCAGTTACTCGTGGCAGGGACTAGGTCAGCCCCAGCATTTT
TRBD2,TRBV28,15,TRBJ2-3,few,CASSLAGGPRDTQYF,TGTGCCAGCAGTCTAGCGGGGGGGCCTAGAGATACGCAGTATTTT
TRBD1,TRBV7-2,20,TRBJ1-2,many,CASSLNSPLGQKHTNYGYTF,TGTGCCAGCAGCTTAAACAGTCCGTTGGGACAGAAACACACTAACTATGGCTACACCTTC
TRBD1,TRBV19,15,TRBJ2-1,-,CASSMGQGAHNEQFF,TGTGCCAGTAGTATGGGGCAGGGGGCCCACAATGAGCAGTTCTTC
-,TRBV12-3/TRBV12-4,15,TRBJ1-5,many,CASSLGRPGVQPQHF,TGTGCCAGCAGCCTGGGACGGCCAGGGGTTCAGCCCCAGCATTTT
TRBD2,TRBV7-2,16,TRBJ2-3,many,CASSLVPSGGAYTQYF,TGTGCCAGCAGCTTAGTGCCTAGCGGGGGGGCTTATACGCAGTATTTT
-,TRBV6-5,14,TRBJ1-2,few,CASSYSPEWAGYTF,TGTGCCAGCAGTTACTCCCCCGAATGGGCTGGCTACACCTTC
-,TRBV7-9,14,TRBJ1-2,-,CASSPSQGIYGYTF,TGTGCCAGCAGCCCCTCACAGGGAATCTATGGCTACACCTTC
TRBD2,TRBV6-1,17,TRBJ2-1,-,CASCLSAGGIPYNEQFF,TGTGCCAGCTGCCTGTCCGCGGGGGGAATCCCCTACAATGAGCAGTTCTTC
TRBD1,TRBV27,17,TRBJ2-7,-,CASVGSPGTGGYYEQYF,TGTGCCAGCGTTGGGTCCCCCGGGACAGGGGGATACTACGAGCAGTACTTC
TRBD2,TRBV5-1,13,TRBJ2-1,-,CASSSREGNEQFF,TGCGCCAGCAGCTCCAGGGAGGGCAATGAGCAGTTCTTC
-,TRBV4-1,16,TRBJ2-3,-,CASSQEGDRRTDTQYF,TGCGCCAGCAGCCAGGAGGGTGATCGTCGCACAGATACGCAGTATTTT
TRBD1,TRBV6-4,15,TRBJ2-1,-,CASSGNRGTYNEQFF,TGTGCCAGCAGTGGGAACAGGGGCACCTACAATGAGCAGTTCTTC
TRBD1,TRBV27,14,TRBJ2-2,once,CASSLGTGARELFF,TGTGCCAGCAGTTTAGGGACAGGGGCGAGGGAGCTGTTTTTT
TRBD2,TRBV12-3/TRBV12-4,16,TRBJ2-1,many,CASSGGVSGGELEQFF,TGTGCCAGCTCGGGGGGGGTTAGCGGGGGGGAACTTGAGCAGTTCTTC
-,TRBV19,15,TRBJ1-5,-,CASSRQVYSNQPQHF,TGTGCCAGTAGTAGACAGGTATATAGCAATCAGCCCCAGCATTTT
-,TRBV10-3,17,TRBJ1-1,few,CAISELLSGQLRTEAFF,TGTGCCATCAGTGAGTTACTCTCAGGACAACTAAGGACTGAAGCTTTCTTT
-,TRBV27,16,TRBJ2-2,-,CASSLSPAGGDGELFF,TGTGCCAGCAGTTTATCCCCAGCAGGAGGAGACGGGGAGCTGTTTTTT
-,TRBV2,13,TRBJ2-7,-,CASSVGGMYEQYF,TGTGCCAGCAGTGTAGGGGGAATGTACGAGCAGTACTTC
-,TRBV7-8,17,TRBJ1-3,-,CASSLGSGVHSGNTIYF,TGTGCCAGCAGCTTAGGGTCGGGGGTTCACTCTGGAAACACCATATATTTT
-,TRBV14,15,TRBJ2-3,-,CASSQVGGAGDTQYF,TGTGCCAGCAGCCAAGTTGGCGGGGCCGGAGATACGCAGTATTTT
TRBD1,TRBV28,16,TRBJ2-3,-,CASITYRGVSTDTQYF,TGTGCCAGCATTACCTACAGGGGAGTAAGCACAGATACGCAGTATTTT
-,TRBV27,14,TRBJ1-1,-,CASSWEQGGERAFF,TGTGCCAGCAGTTGGGAGCAGGGAGGCGAACGAGCTTTCTTT
TRBD1,TRBV5-1,15,TRBJ2-5,-,CASSLGTGGEETQYF,TGCGCCAGCAGCTTAGGGACAGGGGGAGAAGAGACCCAGTACTTC
-,TRBV6-5,14,TRBJ1-1,-,CASSYSEMNTEAFF,TGTGCCAGCAGTTACAGTGAGATGAACACTGAAGCTTTCTTT
-,TRBV9,15,TRBJ1-4,few,CASSLRGRSDEKLFF,TGTGCCAGCAGCCTTAGGGGTAGAAGTGATGAAAAACTGTTTTTT
-,TRBV7-8,12,TRBJ1-5,few,CASSHTNQPQHF,TGTGCCAGCAGCCACACTAATCAGCCCCAGCATTTT
-,TRBV13,16,TRBJ2-1,-,CASSLAAVSSYNEQFF,TGTGCCAGCAGCTTAGCAGCGGTTAGCTCCTACAATGAGCAGTTCTTC
-,TRBV5-6,15,TRBJ1-2,-,CASSSDGTYPYGYTF,TGTGCCAGCAGCTCGGACGGGACCTACCCCTATGGCTACACCTTC
-,TRBV20-1,13,TRBJ2-5,few,CSARSIGEETQYF,TGCAGTGCTAGATCCATAGGAGAAGAGACCCAGTACTTC
-,TRBV3-1,16,TRBJ2-3,few,CASSPDRGPLWHTQYF,TGTGCCAGCAGCCCTGACCGGGGGCCTCTCTGGCATACGCAGTATTTT
-,TRBV19,14,TRBJ1-6,-,CASSTGAGHSPLHF,TGTGCCAGTAGTACCGGGGCAGGGCATTCACCCCTCCACTTT
TRBD2,TRBV10-3,14,TRBJ2-3,few,CAIGLAGVSDTQYF,TGTGCCATCGGACTAGCGGGGGTGTCAGATACGCAGTATTTT
-,TRBV7-8,15,TRBJ1-2,many,CASSAPLGDKDVYTF,TGTGCCAGCAGCGCCCCTCTCGGAGACAAAGACGTCTACACCTTC
TRBD2,TRBV7-3,14,TRBJ2-1,-,CASSLSGGAAEQFF,TGTGCCAGCAGCTTGAGCGGGGGGGCAGCTGAGCAGTTCTTC
TRBD1,TRBV2,17,TRBJ1-1,-,CASRITGGAEIPTEAFF,TGTGCCAGCAGAATTACAGGGGGCGCGGAGATACCTACTGAAGCTTTCTTT
-,TRBV7-8,17,TRBJ2-5,few,CASSLAVPGPISRTQYF,TGTGCCAGCAGCTTAGCTGTCCCGGGGCCCATAAGTCGAACCCAGTACTTC
-,TRBV12-5,12,TRBJ1-1,many,CASREGSTEAFF,TGTGCTAGTAGGGAGGGGAGCACTGAAGCTTTCTTT
-,TRBV12-3/TRBV12-4,17,TRBJ1-3,-,CASSILNRALSGNTIYF,TGTGCCAGCAGTATCCTGAACAGGGCCCTCTCTGGAAACACCATATATTTT
-,TRBV25-1,19,TRBJ1-1,-,CASRRSRGTASGMNTEAFF,TGTGCCAGCAGGCGATCCCGTGGGACTGCCTCGGGAATGAACACTGAAGCTTTCTTT
-,TRBV10-3,13,TRBJ2-3,-,CAISELNSYTQYF,TGTGCCATCAGTGAGTTGAACTCCTATACGCAGTATTTT
TRBD2,TRBV7-6,18,TRBJ2-3,-,CASSVTSGGARSTDTQYF,TGTGCCAGCAGCGTGACTAGCGGGGGGGCTCGAAGCACAGATACACAGTATTTT
TRBD1,TRBV27,13,TRBJ1-5,few,CASSRGQGAPQHF,TGTGCCAGCAGTCGAGGACAGGGGGCTCCCCAGCATTTT
TRBD1,TRBV4-3,16,TRBJ2-1,-,CASSPRKEGAPHEQFF,TGCGCCAGCAGCCCTCGTAAAGAGGGGGCTCCGCATGAGCAGTTCTTC
TRBD1,TRBV19,13,TRBJ1-6,-,CATTGGYNSPLHF,TGTGCCACTACAGGGGGATATAATTCACCCCTCCACTTT
-,TRBV7-9,12,TRBJ2-5,many,CASSLLGETQYF,TGTGCCAGCAGCCTCTTAGGGGAGACCCAGTACTTC
-,TRBV28,15,TRBJ1-5,few,CASSFSLPRDQPQHF,TGTGCCAGCAGTTTTAGCCTCCCCAGGGATCAGCCCCAGCATTTT
TRBD1,TRBV4-1,13,TRBJ2-1,once,CASSPTGANEQFF,TGCGCCAGCAGCCCGACAGGGGCCAATGAGCAGTTCTTC
TRBD1,TRBV24-1,13,TRBJ2-1,-,CATRPGQYNEQFF,TGTGCCACCAGACCGGGACAGTACAATGAGCAGTTCTTC
-,TRBV20-1,15,TRBJ1-3,once,CSARLWTVAGNTIYF,TGCAGTGCTAGACTATGGACAGTAGCTGGAAACACCATATATTTT